Each of the 18 T cell receptor beta chains below was sequenced from the same sample in a study of blood T cell repertoires in COVID-19. The method was immunoSEQ multiplex PCR; TCRdb's version includes in-frame clones alone and lacks a portion of them. The profile covers roughly 100,000 clones, with 88% appearing a single time and about 3% taken by the ten largest. Material: peripheral blood. These receptors all stem from a human donor in a cohort sampled during active COVID-19.

The chain uses TRBV6-4 and TRBJ2-6; 9 bases fit TRBD1. V shed 6 bases and J 4 bases; nucleotides not matched to a gene: 7. The germline V gene has CDR1 MRHNA and CDR2 SNTAGT. The CDR3 totals 16 residues. As DNA, the CDR3 is TGTGCCAGCAGACCCGGGACAGGGACCGGGGCCAACGTCCTGACTTTC. It yields the protein CASRPGTGTGANVLTF.

The gene calls are TRBV9 and TRBJ2-1; 7 bases are a match to TRBD1. CDR1 and CDR2 (germline): SGDLS, YYNGEE. This CDR3 has 12 residues. V shed 2 bases, J shed 10 bases, and the junction held 3 bases outside the gene matches. The CDR3 sequence: CASSVSGQEQFF. CDR3 sequence (DNA): TGTGCCAGCAGCGTTTCGGGACAGGAGCAGTTCTTC.

This sequence joins TRBV5-1 and TRBJ1-1; tentative D call: TRBD1 (6 bases). V lost 4 bases, J lost 5 bases, and 15 bases lay in between. Per germline, CDR1 SGHRS and CDR2 YFSETQ. The CDR3 totals 14 residues. In nucleotides, the CDR3 is TGCGCCAGCAGCGGAAAACAGGGTATAACTGAAGCTTTCTTT. This gives the protein CASSGKQGITEAFF. The whole variable domain, filled in from reference TRBV5-1 and TRBJ1-1, reads KAGVTQTPRYLIKTRGQQVTLSCSPISGHRSVSWYQQTPGQGLQFLFEYFSETQRNKGNFPGRFSGRQFSNSRSEMNVSTLELGDSALYLCASSGKQGITEAFFGQGTRLTVV.

The CDR3 loop reads CASSSRTSGTGEQFF. The CDR3 DNA is TGTGCCAGCAGCTCAAGGACTAGCGGGACAGGTGAGCAGTTCTTC. J is TRBJ2-1 and V is TRBV11-3, with 12 bases fitting TRBD2. Germline values: CDR1 SGHNT, CDR2 YENEEA. V dropped 4 bases and J dropped 9; count of bases not matched to a gene: 7. The CDR3 spans 15 residues. The complete variable domain, with remaining parts taken from reference TRBV11-3 and TRBJ2-1, reads EAGVVQSPRYKIIEKKQPVAFWCNPISGHNTLYWYLQNLGQGPELLIRYENEEAVDDSQLPKDRFSAERLKGVDSTLKIQPAELGDSAVYLCASSSRTSGTGEQFFGPGTRLTVL.

The V gene is TRBV9, the J gene TRBJ1-1; 7 bases fit TRBD1. Trimming cost V 3 bases and J 1 base; bases outside gene matches: 3. The CDR3 length is 14 residues. Germline assignment: CDR1 SGDLS and CDR2 YYNGEE. In nucleotides, the CDR3 is TGTGCCAGCAGCGGACAGGGAACGAACACTGAAGCTTTCTTT. Encoded protein: CASSGQGTNTEAFF.

This rearrangement joins TRBV30 to TRBJ1-2; TRBD1 agrees at 7 bases. V lost 4 bases, J lost 2 bases, and 1 base stayed unmatched. The CDR3 contains 12 residues. CDR1 GTSNPN and CDR2 SVGIG come from the germline V gene (reference sequence). CDR3 DNA sequence: TGTGCCTGGACCAGGGGGAACTATGGCTACACCTTC. It specifies CAWTRGNYGYTF.

In DNA form, the CDR3 reads TGTGCCAGCAGTTTATATCCGGGGATCTCTGGAAACACCATATATTTT. As protein: CASSLYPGISGNTIYF. This chain connects TRBV27 to TRBJ1-3; no clear D gene. The CDR3 contains 16 residues. V was shortened by 1 base and J by 0 bases, with 10 bases between the two germline ends. Germline V lookup: CDR1 MNHEY, CDR2 SMNVEV (reference sequence).

The chain uses TRBV9 and TRBJ1-1, with 9 bases lining up with TRBD1. The CDR3 is made up of 16 amino acids. Germline V CDR1 and CDR2: SGDLS, YYNGEE. Trimming at V came to 0 bases and at J to 1 base, leaving 4 bases not matched to a gene. The CDR3 nucleotides read TGTGCCAGCAGCGTAGAACCGGACAGGGGGAACACTGAAGCTTTCTTT. This encodes CASSVEPDRGNTEAFF.

The chain links TRBV7-2 to TRBJ2-1, with TRBD1 as a possible D gene (6 bases). CDR1 and CDR2 from the germline V gene are SGHTA and FQGNSA. Trimming left V 2 bases short and J 4 bases short, with 12 bases between. The CDR3 extends over 15 amino acids. The CDR3 reads CASSLFRRGYNEQFF. CDR3 coding DNA: TGTGCCAGCAGCTTATTCCGCAGGGGTTACAATGAGCAGTTCTTC.

This rearrangement joins TRBV19 to TRBJ2-7, with 8 positions matching TRBD1. With V trimmed by 6 bases and J by 5 bases, 9 bases remained unmatched. Germline CDR1 and CDR2: LNHDA and SQIVND (reference sequence). CDR3 length: 14 amino acids. Here the CDR3 DNA reads TGTGCCAGTAGCCCCAGGACAGGGCTACACGAGCAGTACTTC. Its protein is CASSPRTGLHEQYF.

CDR3 residues: CASSLGQITEAFF. Written as DNA, the CDR3 is TGTGCCAGCAGCCTGGGACAGATTACTGAAGCTTTCTTT. The J gene is TRBJ1-1, the V gene TRBV9; 7 bases align to TRBD1. The length of the CDR3 is 13 residues. Germline V gene lookup returns CDR1 SGDLS and CDR2 YYNGEE. The V and J ends lost 4 bases and 5 bases, in that order; junction bases with no gene match: 5.

This clone occurred many times. The chain uses TRBV6-1 and TRBJ2-7, with a weak D call TRBD1 (6 bases). V dropped 0 bases and J dropped 4 bases, with 16 bases sitting between them. The germline V gene has CDR1 MNHNS and CDR2 SASEGT. The CDR3 sequence is 16 residues long. The CDR3, as DNA: TGTGCCAGCAGTGAAGCACAGGGAATTCGGAAGTACGAGCAGTACTTC. Protein product: CASSEAQGIRKYEQYF.

This chain joins TRBV5-6 and TRBJ1-5; D is unclear. The CDR3 spans 15 residues. The germline CDR1 and CDR2 sequences are SGHDT and YYEEEE. Trimming took 1 base from V and 6 from J, leaving 14 bases between them. The CDR3 sequence: CASSLWEIGSQPQHF. The CDR3 nucleotides are TGTGCCAGCAGCTTGTGGGAGATCGGAAGTCAGCCCCAGCATTTT.

The rearrangement uses TRBV6-7 and TRBJ2-6, with D perhaps matching TRBD1 (5 bases). TRBV6-7 has ORF status, its function being uncertain. The CDR3 is 18 residues long. Deletions cut 2 bases from V and 0 bases from J, with 14 bases between. CDR3 in amino acids: CASSYPTVLCSGANVLTF. CDR3 nucleotides: TGTGCCAGCAGTTACCCGACAGTTCTTTGCTCTGGGGCCAACGTCCTGACTTTC.

V usage is TRBV5-6 and J usage is TRBJ1-4, with TRBD1 identical over 9 bases. Trimming took 0 bases from V and 5 from J; bases not matched to a gene: 2. This CDR3 region has 15 residues. Germline CDR1 is SGHDT and CDR2 is YYEEEE. The CDR3 loop reads CASSLGGTGNEKLFF. The CDR3 region has the DNA TGTGCCAGCAGCTTGGGAGGGACAGGGAATGAAAAACTGTTTTTT.

The CDR3 sequence is CATDSQTGGPVTQYF. The CDR3 DNA follows: TGTGCCACAGATTCTCAGACAGGGGGCCCTGTTACGCAGTATTTT. The chain has TRBV6-5 and TRBJ2-3, with 10 bases identical to TRBD1. CDR1 and CDR2 from the germline V gene are MNHEY and SVGAGI. The V and J ends lost 10 bases and 8 bases, in that order; junction bases with no gene match: 15. CDR3 size: 15 residues.

The genes are TRBV5-1 and TRBJ2-5, with a weak D call TRBD2 (7 bases). The germline V and J ends were trimmed by 4 bases and 9 bases, with 19 bases remaining between them. This CDR3 spans 14 amino acids. The germline V gene has CDR1 SGHRS and CDR2 YFSETQ. The CDR3 bases are TGCGCCAGCAGCGCCCAAGGGGGGGTTGGGGCCCAGTACTTC. Protein product: CASSAQGGVGAQYF.

This chain joins TRBV29-1 and TRBJ1-2; no firm D call. V dropped 2 bases and J dropped 8 bases, with 9 bases sitting between them. The CDR3 sequence is 11 residues long. The germline V gene encodes CDR1 SQVTM and CDR2 ANQGSEA. The CDR3 here is CSVEQSQGYTF. The CDR3 nucleotides are TGCAGCGTTGAACAGTCCCAGGGCTACACCTTC.